These T cell receptor beta chains were read from a single sample in a study of regulatory T cells in long-lasting Graves disease. TCRdb fed the multiplex PCR reads into MiXCR, producing one record per CDR3 protein. The sample includes roughly 560,000 distinct CDR3 sequences, 12% of them seen just once. The sample was also reused in another study, on T cells in Graves' hyperthyroidism and ophthalmopathy.

The sample here was peripheral blood mononuclear cells (PBMCs), taken at new diagnosis, from a patient treated with antithyroid drugs. Source of these receptors: a woman aged 25-40 years with Graves disease. Each CDR3 is given with its conserved first and last residue. Fields, in order: V gene, J gene, D gene, clone size, CDR3 protein, CDR3 DNA. The D gene is left open where the match is weak. Size values are once, few and many counts, or a class for expanded clones, and some rows have none.

v_call: TRBV7-8
j_call: TRBJ2-3
d_call: TRBD1
clone_size: many
cdr3_aa: CASSFHRGRQDTQYF
cdr3_nt: TGTGCCAGCAGCTTCCACAGGGGACGACAAGATACGCAGTATTTT

v_call: TRBV28
j_call: TRBJ2-6
d_call: -
clone_size: many
cdr3_aa: CASSFQGTGANVLTF
cdr3_nt: TGTGCCAGCAGTTTTCAGGGGACCGGGGCCAACGTCCTGACTTTC

v_call: TRBV6-2/TRBV6-3
j_call: TRBJ1-2
d_call: TRBD1
clone_size: -
cdr3_aa: CASSLPGTGGESGYTF
cdr3_nt: TGTGCCAGCAGTCTCCCCGGGACAGGGGGCGAATCTGGCTACACCTTC

v_call: TRBV6-5
j_call: TRBJ2-7
d_call: -
clone_size: many
cdr3_aa: CASSSGRDYEQYF
cdr3_nt: TGTGCCAGCAGTTCGGGTAGGGACTACGAGCAGTACTTC

v_call: TRBV10-3
j_call: TRBJ2-3
d_call: TRBD1
clone_size: -
cdr3_aa: CAISRQGSPTDTQYF
cdr3_nt: TGTGCCATCAGCAGACAGGGTTCTCCGACAGATACGCAGTATTTT

v_call: TRBV12-3/TRBV12-4
j_call: TRBJ1-5
d_call: -
clone_size: many
cdr3_aa: CASSGGAGWGNQPQHF
cdr3_nt: TGTGCCAGCAGTGGAGGGGCCGGATGGGGCAATCAGCCCCAGCATTTT

v_call: TRBV6-2/TRBV6-3
j_call: TRBJ2-2
d_call: -
clone_size: -
cdr3_aa: CASSILGSGELFF
cdr3_nt: TGTGCCAGCAGTATTCTAGGAAGCGGGGAGCTGTTTTTT

v_call: TRBV12-3/TRBV12-4
j_call: TRBJ2-7
d_call: TRBD2
clone_size: -
cdr3_aa: CASSFAGGIYEQYF
cdr3_nt: TGTGCCAGCAGTTTTGCGGGAGGTATATACGAGCAGTACTTC

v_call: TRBV12-3/TRBV12-4
j_call: TRBJ2-2
d_call: TRBD1
clone_size: many
cdr3_aa: CASSRGQVGTGELFF
cdr3_nt: TGTGCCAGCAGTCGCGGACAGGTTGGCACCGGGGAGCTGTTTTTT

v_call: TRBV2
j_call: TRBJ1-1
d_call: -
clone_size: -
cdr3_aa: CASSPDGYTEAFF
cdr3_nt: TGTGCCAGCAGTCCCGACGGGTACACTGAAGCTTTCTTT

v_call: TRBV12-3/TRBV12-4
j_call: TRBJ2-1
d_call: TRBD1
clone_size: -
cdr3_aa: CASSTQGLRYNEQFF
cdr3_nt: TGTGCCAGCAGTACACAGGGGTTAAGGTACAATGAGCAGTTCTTC

v_call: TRBV5-1
j_call: TRBJ1-4
d_call: TRBD1
clone_size: few
cdr3_aa: CASSYGTAEPNEKLFF
cdr3_nt: TGCGCCAGCAGCTATGGGACAGCAGAACCTAATGAAAAACTGTTTTTT

v_call: TRBV11-2
j_call: TRBJ2-7
d_call: -
clone_size: many
cdr3_aa: CASAQGILGYEQYF
cdr3_nt: TGTGCCAGTGCTCAGGGGATCCTTGGTTACGAGCAGTACTTC

v_call: TRBV9
j_call: TRBJ1-6
d_call: -
clone_size: -
cdr3_aa: CAPLPLRYSNSPLHF
cdr3_nt: TGTGCCCCACTGCCCCTCCGCTACAGTAATTCACCCCTCCACTTT

v_call: TRBV6-1
j_call: TRBJ2-5
d_call: TRBD2
clone_size: many
cdr3_aa: CASGLRSGRGETQYF
cdr3_nt: TGTGCCAGCGGCCTGCGTAGCGGGAGGGGAGAGACCCAGTACTTC

v_call: TRBV10-3
j_call: TRBJ1-2
d_call: -
clone_size: few
cdr3_aa: CAIRGDRSGYGYTF
cdr3_nt: TGTGCCATCAGGGGAGACAGGTCCGGCTATGGCTACACCTTC

v_call: TRBV3-1
j_call: TRBJ1-5
d_call: -
clone_size: -
cdr3_aa: CASSHGGGGNQPQHF
cdr3_nt: TGTGCCAGCAGCCACGGTGGAGGGGGCAATCAGCCCCAGCATTTT

v_call: TRBV27
j_call: TRBJ2-1
d_call: TRBD1
clone_size: many
cdr3_aa: CASSSTNWTGVGEQFF
cdr3_nt: TGTGCCAGCAGTTCCACAAACTGGACAGGGGTCGGCGAGCAGTTCTTC

v_call: TRBV7-9
j_call: TRBJ2-1
d_call: TRBD1
clone_size: many
cdr3_aa: CASSTPSGTGGSHDEQFF
cdr3_nt: TGTGCCAGCAGCACCCCATCCGGGACAGGAGGATCGCACGATGAGCAGTTCTTC

v_call: TRBV11-3
j_call: TRBJ1-2
d_call: TRBD1
clone_size: -
cdr3_aa: CASSLSPGQGATRGYTF
cdr3_nt: TGTGCCAGCAGCCTAAGTCCGGGACAGGGGGCTACTCGGGGCTACACCTTC

v_call: TRBV6-2/TRBV6-3
j_call: TRBJ2-3
d_call: -
clone_size: many
cdr3_aa: CAGAGPSGTDTQYF
cdr3_nt: TGTGCCGGGGCGGGGCCCAGCGGCACAGATACGCAGTATTTT

v_call: TRBV28
j_call: TRBJ1-5
d_call: -
clone_size: many
cdr3_aa: CASSFWSGGNQPQHF
cdr3_nt: TGTGCCAGCAGTTTTTGGTCAGGGGGCAATCAGCCCCAGCATTTT

v_call: TRBV20-1
j_call: TRBJ2-7
d_call: -
clone_size: -
cdr3_aa: CSANQGLFSGGNSYEQYF
cdr3_nt: TGCAGTGCTAATCAAGGGCTTTTTTCTGGCGGGAACTCCTACGAGCAGTACTTC

v_call: TRBV7-2
j_call: TRBJ2-3
d_call: -
clone_size: many
cdr3_aa: CASSLYGKTDTQYF
cdr3_nt: TGTGCCAGCAGCTTATACGGGAAAACAGATACGCAGTATTTT

v_call: TRBV5-1
j_call: TRBJ2-3
d_call: -
clone_size: few
cdr3_aa: CASRSGISSTDTQYF
cdr3_nt: TGCGCCAGCAGATCAGGGATCTCGAGCACAGATACGCAGTATTTT

v_call: TRBV19
j_call: TRBJ2-1
d_call: TRBD2
clone_size: many
cdr3_aa: CASSLRTSGSIHEQFF
cdr3_nt: TGTGCCAGTAGTCTTCGGACTAGCGGGAGTATACATGAGCAGTTCTTC

v_call: TRBV7-9
j_call: TRBJ2-7
d_call: -
clone_size: many
cdr3_aa: CASTPDFSYEQYF
cdr3_nt: TGTGCCAGCACCCCGGACTTCTCCTACGAGCAGTACTTC

v_call: TRBV7-2
j_call: TRBJ2-7
d_call: TRBD1
clone_size: few
cdr3_aa: CASSFPPGQGAPKRYEQYF
cdr3_nt: TGTGCCAGCAGCTTCCCCCCGGGACAGGGGGCACCAAAACGCTACGAGCAGTACTTC

v_call: TRBV27
j_call: TRBJ2-1
d_call: TRBD2
clone_size: -
cdr3_aa: CASSTPTSGRQNSIEQFF
cdr3_nt: TGTGCCAGCAGTACACCGACTAGCGGGAGGCAAAATAGTATTGAGCAGTTCTTC

v_call: TRBV11-2
j_call: TRBJ1-1
d_call: -
clone_size: many
cdr3_aa: CASSSRRMNTEAFF
cdr3_nt: TGTGCCAGCAGCTCCCGACGGATGAACACTGAAGCTTTCTTT

v_call: TRBV18
j_call: TRBJ1-1
d_call: TRBD1
clone_size: many
cdr3_aa: CASSPRQGEAFF
cdr3_nt: TGTGCCAGCTCACCAAGACAGGGCGAAGCTTTCTTT

v_call: TRBV10-3
j_call: TRBJ1-5
d_call: -
clone_size: many
cdr3_aa: CAISETGSNQPQHF
cdr3_nt: TGTGCCATCAGTGAAACGGGTAGCAATCAGCCCCAGCATTTT

v_call: TRBV28
j_call: TRBJ2-7
d_call: -
clone_size: -
cdr3_aa: CASSSARASRSYEQYF
cdr3_nt: TGTGCCAGCAGTTCAGCCCGGGCTTCGAGGAGCTACGAGCAGTACTTC

v_call: TRBV20-1
j_call: TRBJ2-1
d_call: TRBD2
clone_size: many
cdr3_aa: CSARVREPSWNEQFF
cdr3_nt: TGCAGTGCTAGAGTGCGGGAGCCCTCTTGGAATGAGCAGTTCTTC

v_call: TRBV29-1
j_call: TRBJ1-2
d_call: -
clone_size: many
cdr3_aa: CSVGWGQGDGYTF
cdr3_nt: TGCAGCGTTGGATGGGGGCAGGGAGATGGCTACACCTTC

v_call: TRBV7-2
j_call: TRBJ1-4
d_call: TRBD1
clone_size: many
cdr3_aa: CASSSDRGNEKLFF
cdr3_nt: TGTGCCAGCAGCTCTGACAGGGGGAATGAAAAACTGTTTTTT

v_call: TRBV10-1
j_call: TRBJ2-1
d_call: TRBD2
clone_size: few
cdr3_aa: CASSAGGAGRSDEQFF
cdr3_nt: TGCGCCAGCAGTGCGGGGGGAGCGGGTCGCAGCGATGAGCAGTTCTTC

v_call: TRBV4-3
j_call: TRBJ1-6
d_call: -
clone_size: few
cdr3_aa: CASSKDAHHLGGSPLHF
cdr3_nt: TGCGCCAGCAGCAAAGACGCACACCACCTTGGAGGTTCACCCCTCCACTTT

v_call: TRBV20-1
j_call: TRBJ1-5
d_call: -
clone_size: few
cdr3_aa: CSVSGKAGSSNQPQHF
cdr3_nt: TGCAGTGTTTCAGGGAAGGCGGGGAGTAGCAATCAGCCCCAGCATTTT

v_call: TRBV6-1
j_call: TRBJ1-1
d_call: TRBD1
clone_size: few
cdr3_aa: CASRRTGSTEAFF
cdr3_nt: TGTGCCAGCAGAAGGACAGGGTCCACTGAAGCTTTCTTT

v_call: TRBV5-1
j_call: TRBJ2-2
d_call: -
clone_size: -
cdr3_aa: CASSLVQSNTGELFF
cdr3_nt: TGCGCCAGCAGCTTGGTCCAATCGAACACCGGGGAGCTGTTTTTT

v_call: TRBV29-1
j_call: TRBJ1-2
d_call: -
clone_size: many
cdr3_aa: CSVARGGYGYTF
cdr3_nt: TGCAGCGTTGCTAGGGGGGGCTATGGCTACACCTTC

v_call: TRBV2
j_call: TRBJ1-5
d_call: -
clone_size: many
cdr3_aa: CASSLSHISNQPQHF
cdr3_nt: TGTGCCAGCAGTCTGTCTCACATTAGCAATCAGCCCCAGCATTTT

v_call: TRBV2
j_call: TRBJ2-7
d_call: TRBD1
clone_size: few
cdr3_aa: CTSSEKGTGLYEQYF
cdr3_nt: TGTACCAGCAGTGAAAAGGGGACAGGGCTCTACGAGCAGTACTTC

v_call: TRBV7-9
j_call: TRBJ2-4
d_call: -
clone_size: few
cdr3_aa: CASSPPGVLAKNIQYF
cdr3_nt: TGTGCCAGCAGCCCCCCAGGAGTACTAGCCAAAAACATTCAGTACTTC

v_call: TRBV10-3
j_call: TRBJ1-4
d_call: TRBD1
clone_size: -
cdr3_aa: CAISGTGSGKLFF
cdr3_nt: TGTGCCATCAGTGGGACAGGGAGTGGAAAACTGTTTTTT

v_call: TRBV27
j_call: TRBJ2-5
d_call: TRBD2
clone_size: many
cdr3_aa: CASSFGAGGNGETQYF
cdr3_nt: TGTGCCAGCAGTTTCGGGGCGGGAGGTAACGGAGAGACCCAGTACTTC

v_call: TRBV18
j_call: TRBJ2-7
d_call: -
clone_size: many
cdr3_aa: CASSPSSYEQYF
cdr3_nt: TGTGCCAGCAGCCCGTCCTCCTACGAGCAGTACTTC

v_call: TRBV10-3
j_call: TRBJ2-3
d_call: -
clone_size: many
cdr3_aa: CAISPGNTQYF
cdr3_nt: TGTGCCATCAGCCCAGGGAATACGCAGTATTTT

v_call: TRBV19
j_call: TRBJ1-4
d_call: -
clone_size: -
cdr3_aa: CASRLQEGGEKLFF
cdr3_nt: TGTGCCAGTAGATTACAGGAAGGTGGAGAAAAACTGTTTTTT

v_call: TRBV20-1
j_call: TRBJ2-1
d_call: -
clone_size: -
cdr3_aa: CSASVEQFF
cdr3_nt: TGCAGTGCTTCGGTTGAGCAGTTCTTC

v_call: TRBV6-9
j_call: TRBJ1-5
d_call: -
clone_size: -
cdr3_aa: CASSSPINQPQHF
cdr3_nt: TGTGCCAGCAGTTCCCCGATTAATCAGCCCCAGCATTTT

v_call: TRBV20-1
j_call: TRBJ2-1
d_call: -
clone_size: many
cdr3_aa: CSASGDYNEQFF
cdr3_nt: TGCAGTGCTAGCGGAGACTACAATGAGCAGTTCTTC

v_call: TRBV11-2
j_call: TRBJ1-1
d_call: -
clone_size: many
cdr3_aa: CASSLDPVGARVRNTEAFF
cdr3_nt: TGTGCCAGCAGCTTAGATCCCGTAGGGGCTCGAGTAAGGAACACTGAAGCTTTCTTT

v_call: TRBV27
j_call: TRBJ2-3
d_call: TRBD2
clone_size: -
cdr3_aa: CASSSYGRIAGGPVGTDTQYF
cdr3_nt: TGTGCCAGCAGTTCATACGGAAGAATAGCGGGAGGGCCCGTTGGCACAGATACGCAGTATTTT